This T cell receptor beta chain was documented in a study of identical twins. General observations from the study: Researchers reported weaker excess twin sharing in beta out-of-frame sequences. Interpretation of the results relied on cross-sectional statistical analysis and not on following the same donors.

This clonotype was counted a few times. The target antigen is unknown. TCRdb re-called the 5' RACE reads with MiXCR, one entry per CDR3 protein. The sample holds around 470,000 distinct CDR3 sequences, more than 13% seen once. This same sample was also part of a study on yellow fever vaccine responses in identical twins.

Specimen: CD4+ T cells sorted from blood. The clonotype comes from a woman younger than 30 in good health.

This chain's CDR3 is CASSQPRRGSGDSEYF. CDR3 bases: TGCGCCAGCAGCCAACCCCGGCGTGGGTCGGGGGATTCTGAGTATTTT. V gene TRBV4-1 combines with J gene TRBJ2-3; weak D call: TRBD2 (6 bases). Trimming took off 2 bases at V and 13 bases at J, with 25 bases between the two ends. CDR1 MGHRA and CDR2 YSYEKL come from the germline V gene. The CDR3 is made up of 16 amino acids.